This entry lists 5 T cell receptor beta chains sequenced from one sample in a study of T cells of healthy individuals. MiXCR, run by TCRdb on the 5' RACE reads, gives a single entry per CDR3 protein. The sample consists of 65,000 to 90,000 distinct CDR3 sequences, about 5% of them appearing once. The receptor source for this set is a female donor in good health.

This clonotype was observed at least ten times. The CDR3 DNA follows: TGTGCCAGCAGCTACGAACCCGGGACAGGGTATGGCTACACCTTC. Encoded protein: CASSYEPGTGYGYTF. The chain couples TRBV7-2 to TRBJ1-2; 9 nucleotides match TRBD1. The length of the CDR3 is 15 residues. Per the germline V gene, CDR1 is SGHTA and CDR2 is FQGNSA. V was clipped by 4 bases and J by 5 bases; unmatched bases: 8.

This clonotype appeared many times. The genes are TRBV27 and TRBJ2-3, with TRBD2 matching 11 bases. The V and J ends lost 5 bases and 3 bases, in that order; junction bases with no gene match: 7. Germline V gives CDR1 MNHEY, CDR2 SMNVEV (reference sequence). This CDR3 has 16 amino acids. The CDR3: CASSTSGSHVTDTQYF. DNA of the CDR3: TGTGCCAGCAGTACTAGCGGGAGTCACGTGACAGATACGCAGTATTTT.

In this sample, this clonotype turned up many times. V gene TRBV12-3 or TRBV12-4 combines with J gene TRBJ2-4, with TRBD2 matching 12 bases. V shed 5 bases and J 0 bases; nucleotides not matched to a gene: 8. The CDR3 is made up of 18 amino acids. The CDR3 sequence: CASSTRTSGNIAKNIQYF. CDR3 nucleotide sequence: TGTGCCAGCAGTACAAGGACTAGCGGGAACATAGCCAAAAACATTCAGTACTTC.

The V gene is TRBV6-1, the J gene TRBJ1-5; 9 bases are shared with TRBD1. CDR3 length equals 13 residues. The germline V gene has CDR1 MNHNS and CDR2 SASEGT. The V segment lost 6 bases and the J segment 7 bases; nucleotides outside the gene matches: 4. CDR3 residues: CASSSTGGQPQHF. The CDR3 bases are TGTGCCAGCAGCTCAACAGGGGGCCAGCCCCAGCATTTT.

V and J are TRBV7-2 and TRBJ2-5; 11 bases are shared with TRBD1. The V gene's germline CDR1 is SGHTA and CDR2 FQGNSA. V shed 3 bases and J 5 bases; nucleotides not matched to a gene: 5. CDR3 size: 15 residues. The DNA of the CDR3 is TGTGCCAGCAGCTTCACCGGGACAGGGGGGGAGACCCAGTACTTC. The encoded protein is CASSFTGTGGETQYF.